This TCR beta chain was recovered during a study of spatial heterogeneity in lung cancer. Documented time point: sample taken at primary tumor resection. General observations from the study: Counts of expanded intratumoral alpha and beta TCRs tracked tumor mutation counts.

In its sample, this clonotype is medium-sized (0.01 to 0.1%). Its antigen is not known. Germline loops: CDR1 LGHNA, CDR2 YNFKEQ. Trimming took off 0 bases at V and 5 bases at J, with 10 bases between the two ends. CDR3 length equals 14 residues. MiXCR, applied by TCRdb to the 5' RACE reads, yields one record per CDR3 protein. The data contain a few thousand distinct CDR3 sequences, approximately 16% of them singletons. The chain employs TRBV4-2 and TRBJ2-5, with D possibly matching TRBD2 (5 bases). The sample in question was lung tumor tissue, obtained at surgery. The receptor was derived from a male donor with early-stage non-small cell lung cancer. As DNA, the CDR3 is TGTGCCAGCAGCCAAGAACGGGATTTCGAGACCCAGTACTTC. This gives the protein CASSQERDFETQYF.